This T cell receptor (beta chain) was recovered during a study of blood T cell repertoires in COVID-19. Across the study: Samples came from the United States, Italy and Spain, spanning acute and convalescent COVID-19. Nucleic acid was either cDNA or gDNA, and it came from T cells, B-cell-depleted T cells, or PBMCs.

Original data processing: Amplified reference gene primers provided the basis for estimating nucleated cell counts. The table came from immunoSEQ multiplex PCR; TCRdb's copy has only in-frame clones and leaves some out. That table furnishes V, J and clone size, whereas the DNA furnished D and trimming. Altogether about 200,000 clones are present, 88% being singletons, with the ten largest covering roughly 6%. CDR3 length: 12 amino acids. Germline CDR1 MDHEN, CDR2 SYDVKM. V lost 6 bases and J 2 bases, leaving 6 bases between the germline ends. The sample comprised peripheral blood. The TCR originated in a man in his forties with active or convalescent COVID-19. The V and J genes are TRBV28 and TRBJ2-3; D is ambiguous. CDR3 in amino acids: CASSSYTDTQYF. CDR3 DNA: TGTGCCAGCAGCTCTTACACAGATACGCAGTATTTT.